This TCR beta chain was sequenced for a study of T cell responses to AZD1222 COVID-19 vaccine. General study findings and limits: Breadth and depth of Spike-specific TCRs rose after two AZD1222 doses.

The data were produced by immunoSEQ multiplex PCR, yet TCRdb's version contains in-frame clones alone and is incomplete. The sample shows some 160,000 clones, around 90% of them seen only once. This clone occurred once. Its specificity is unknown. CDR3 size: 15 residues. Germline CDR1 and CDR2: SGHTA and FQGNSA. The J segment lost 12 bases and the V segment lost 0 bases, leaving 9 bases of the junction unmatched. Specimen: peripheral blood, collected 28 days after the second AZD1222 dose. The chain has TRBV7-2 and TRBJ2-1; 9 bases map to TRBD2. The TCR sequence derives from an adult who received the AZD1222 COVID-19 vaccine. CDR3 coding DNA: TGTGCCAGCAGCTTAGCTCTAGCGGGAACCGTAGGGCAGTTCTTC. It yields the protein CASSLALAGTVGQFF.